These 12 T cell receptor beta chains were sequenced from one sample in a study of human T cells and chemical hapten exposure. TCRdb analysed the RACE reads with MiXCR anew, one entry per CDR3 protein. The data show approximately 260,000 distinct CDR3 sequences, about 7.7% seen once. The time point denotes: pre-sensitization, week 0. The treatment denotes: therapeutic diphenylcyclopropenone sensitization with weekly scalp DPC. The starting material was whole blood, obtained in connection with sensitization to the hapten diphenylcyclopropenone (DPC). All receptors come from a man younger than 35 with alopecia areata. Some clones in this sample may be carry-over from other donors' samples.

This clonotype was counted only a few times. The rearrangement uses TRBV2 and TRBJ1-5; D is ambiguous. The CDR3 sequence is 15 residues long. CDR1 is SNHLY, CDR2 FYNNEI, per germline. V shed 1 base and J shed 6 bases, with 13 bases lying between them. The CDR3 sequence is CASSEELGSSQPQHF. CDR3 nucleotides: TGTGCCAGCAGTGAAGAACTCGGGTCGAGTCAGCCCCAGCATTTT.

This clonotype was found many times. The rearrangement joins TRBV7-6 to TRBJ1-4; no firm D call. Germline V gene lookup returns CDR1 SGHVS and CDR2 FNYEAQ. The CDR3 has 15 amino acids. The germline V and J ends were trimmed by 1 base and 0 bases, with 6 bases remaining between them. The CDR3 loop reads CASSLDGSTNEKLFF. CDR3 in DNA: TGTGCCAGCAGCTTAGACGGTTCAACTAATGAAAAACTGTTTTTT.

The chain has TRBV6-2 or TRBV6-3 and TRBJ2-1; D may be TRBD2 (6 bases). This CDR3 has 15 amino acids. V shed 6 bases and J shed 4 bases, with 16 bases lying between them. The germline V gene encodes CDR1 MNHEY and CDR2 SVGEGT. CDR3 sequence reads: CASSPTSPSYNEQFF. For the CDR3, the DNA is TGTGCCAGCAGCCCGACTAGTCCGTCGTACAATGAGCAGTTCTTC.

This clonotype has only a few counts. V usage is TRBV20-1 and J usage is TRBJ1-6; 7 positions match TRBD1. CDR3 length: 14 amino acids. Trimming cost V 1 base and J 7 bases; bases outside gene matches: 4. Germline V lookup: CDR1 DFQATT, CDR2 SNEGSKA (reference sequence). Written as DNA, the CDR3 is TGCAGTGCTAGAGGGGACAGTGGGAATTCACCCCTCCACTTT. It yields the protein CSARGDSGNSPLHF.

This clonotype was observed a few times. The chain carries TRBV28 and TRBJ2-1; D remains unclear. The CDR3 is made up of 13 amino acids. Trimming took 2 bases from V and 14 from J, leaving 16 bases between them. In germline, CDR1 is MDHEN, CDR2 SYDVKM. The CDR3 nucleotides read TGTGCCAGCAGTTTAGGCTCGACCCTGATAGAGTTCTTC. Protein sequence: CASSLGSTLIEFF.

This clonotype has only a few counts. In DNA form, the CDR3 reads TGTGCCAGCTCACCTTTAGCGGGGGGGCCCAAAAACATTCAGTACTTC. Protein sequence: CASSPLAGGPKNIQYF. The chain carries TRBV18 and TRBJ2-4; TRBD2 aligns across 11 bases. The germline V gene has CDR1 KGHSH and CDR2 LQKENI. J lost 2 bases, V lost 3 bases, and 3 bases had no gene match. This CDR3 has 16 residues.

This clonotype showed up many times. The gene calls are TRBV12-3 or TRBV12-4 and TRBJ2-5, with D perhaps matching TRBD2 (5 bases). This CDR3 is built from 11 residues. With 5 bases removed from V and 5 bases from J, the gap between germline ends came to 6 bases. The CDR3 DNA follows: TGTGCCAGCAGTACTAGGGAGACCCAGTACTTC. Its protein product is CASSTRETQYF.

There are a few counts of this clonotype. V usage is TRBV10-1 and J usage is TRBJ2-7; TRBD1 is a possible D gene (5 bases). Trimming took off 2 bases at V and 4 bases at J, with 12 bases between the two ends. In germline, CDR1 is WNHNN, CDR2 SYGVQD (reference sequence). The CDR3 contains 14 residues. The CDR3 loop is CASSEQGTLYEQYF. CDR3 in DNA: TGCGCCAGCAGTGAGCAGGGAACCCTTTACGAGCAGTACTTC.

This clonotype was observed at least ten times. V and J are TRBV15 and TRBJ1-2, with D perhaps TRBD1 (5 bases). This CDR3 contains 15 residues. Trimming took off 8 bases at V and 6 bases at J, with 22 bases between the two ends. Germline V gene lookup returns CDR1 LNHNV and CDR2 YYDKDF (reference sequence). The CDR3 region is CATQDGGLVRDGYTF. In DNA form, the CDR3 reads TGTGCCACCCAGGACGGGGGATTAGTTCGGGATGGCTACACCTTC. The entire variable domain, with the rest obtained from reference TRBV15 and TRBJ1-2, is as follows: DAMVIQNPRYQVTQFGKPVTLSCSQTLNHNVMYWYQQKSSQAPKLLFHYYDKDFNNEADTPDNFQSRRPNTSFCFLDIRSPGLGDTAMYLCATQDGGLVRDGYTFGSGTRLTVV.

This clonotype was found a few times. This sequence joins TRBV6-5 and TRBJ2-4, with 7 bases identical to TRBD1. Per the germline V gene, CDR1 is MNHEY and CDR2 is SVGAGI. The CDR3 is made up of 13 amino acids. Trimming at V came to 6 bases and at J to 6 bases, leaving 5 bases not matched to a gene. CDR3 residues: CASSLGQANIQYF. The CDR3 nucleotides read TGTGCCAGCAGCCTCGGACAGGCAAACATTCAGTACTTC.

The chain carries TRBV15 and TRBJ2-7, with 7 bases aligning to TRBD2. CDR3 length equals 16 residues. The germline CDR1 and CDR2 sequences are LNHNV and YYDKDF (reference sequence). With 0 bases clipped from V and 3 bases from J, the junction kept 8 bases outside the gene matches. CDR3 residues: CATSRDRAGENYEQYV. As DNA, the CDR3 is TGTGCCACCAGCAGAGATCGGGCGGGGGAGAACTACGAGCAGTACGTC.

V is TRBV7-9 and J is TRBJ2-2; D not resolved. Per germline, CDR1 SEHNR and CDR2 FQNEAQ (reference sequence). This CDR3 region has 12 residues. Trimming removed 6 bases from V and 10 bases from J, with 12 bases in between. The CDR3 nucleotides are TGTGCCAGCAGTAAGGGTATACCGGAGCTGTTTTTT. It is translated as CASSKGIPELFF.